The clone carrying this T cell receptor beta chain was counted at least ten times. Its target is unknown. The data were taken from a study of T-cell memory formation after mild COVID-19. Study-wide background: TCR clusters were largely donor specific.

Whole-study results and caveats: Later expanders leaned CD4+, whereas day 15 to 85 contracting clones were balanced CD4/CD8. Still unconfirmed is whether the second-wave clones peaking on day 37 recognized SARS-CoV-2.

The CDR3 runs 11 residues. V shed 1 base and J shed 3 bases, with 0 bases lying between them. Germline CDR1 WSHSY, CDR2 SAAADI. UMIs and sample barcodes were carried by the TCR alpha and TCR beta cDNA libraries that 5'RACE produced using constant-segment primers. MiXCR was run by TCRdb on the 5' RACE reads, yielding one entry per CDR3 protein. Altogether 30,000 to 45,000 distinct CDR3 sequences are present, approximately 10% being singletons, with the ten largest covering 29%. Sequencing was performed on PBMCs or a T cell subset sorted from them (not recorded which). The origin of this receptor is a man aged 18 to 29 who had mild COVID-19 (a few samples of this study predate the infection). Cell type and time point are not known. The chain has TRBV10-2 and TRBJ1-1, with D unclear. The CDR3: CASSEYTEAFF. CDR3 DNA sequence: TGCGCCAGCAGTGAGTACACTGAAGCTTTCTTT.